These 4 T cell receptor beta chains were all obtained from the same sample, sequenced in a study of T cells in Graves' hyperthyroidism and ophthalmopathy. Researchers took RNA transcripts and amplified the TCR beta CDR3 regions from them. The primer set for the first-round RT-PCR of the TCR CDR3 was HTBI. TCRdb analysed the multiplex PCR reads with MiXCR anew, one entry per CDR3 protein. The repertoire has hundreds of thousands of distinct CDR3 sequences, more than 15% of them found once; the top ten carry around 17%. The sequenced material came from blood. The receptors were sampled from a woman aged 18-29 years with Graves' ophthalmopathy.

The chain recombines TRBV19 with TRBJ1-5; no clear D gene. Trimming took off 8 bases at V and 5 bases at J, with 13 bases between the two ends. In germline, CDR1 is LNHDA, CDR2 SQIVND (reference sequence). There are 13 residues in the CDR3. CDR3 loop: CASQTSLHQPQHF. The CDR3 DNA is TGTGCCAGTCAGACAAGTCTCCATCAGCCCCAGCATTTT.

The chain is built from TRBV20-1 and TRBJ1-5; D is uncertain. CDR1 DFQATT and CDR2 SNEGSKA come from the germline V gene (reference sequence). Trimming took 0 bases from V and 6 from J, leaving 18 bases between them. This CDR3 spans 16 amino acids. DNA of the CDR3: TGCAGTGCTAGAGATTCAGTTAAGGATGATAGTCAGCCCCAGCATTTT. This translates into CSARDSVKDDSQPQHF.

This clonotype was found many times. V usage is TRBV5-1 and J usage is TRBJ1-1; D is uncertain. The CDR3 covers 13 residues. V was clipped by 0 bases and J by 8 bases, with 11 bases between them. Germline values: CDR1 SGHRS, CDR2 YFSETQ. CDR3 coding DNA: TGCGCCAGCAGCTTGGAGGGCTCTGCCGAAGCTTTCTTT. Encoded protein: CASSLEGSAEAFF.

This clonotype was found many times. V and J are TRBV5-1 and TRBJ2-1, with TRBD2 matching over 9 bases. V lost 0 bases, J lost 9 bases, and 4 bases stayed unmatched. The germline V gene has CDR1 SGHRS and CDR2 YFSETQ. The CDR3 loop spans 14 amino acids. The CDR3, as DNA: TGCGCCAGCAGCTTGGCCATTAGCGGGGGTGAGCAGTTCTTC. Residues: CASSLAISGGEQFF.